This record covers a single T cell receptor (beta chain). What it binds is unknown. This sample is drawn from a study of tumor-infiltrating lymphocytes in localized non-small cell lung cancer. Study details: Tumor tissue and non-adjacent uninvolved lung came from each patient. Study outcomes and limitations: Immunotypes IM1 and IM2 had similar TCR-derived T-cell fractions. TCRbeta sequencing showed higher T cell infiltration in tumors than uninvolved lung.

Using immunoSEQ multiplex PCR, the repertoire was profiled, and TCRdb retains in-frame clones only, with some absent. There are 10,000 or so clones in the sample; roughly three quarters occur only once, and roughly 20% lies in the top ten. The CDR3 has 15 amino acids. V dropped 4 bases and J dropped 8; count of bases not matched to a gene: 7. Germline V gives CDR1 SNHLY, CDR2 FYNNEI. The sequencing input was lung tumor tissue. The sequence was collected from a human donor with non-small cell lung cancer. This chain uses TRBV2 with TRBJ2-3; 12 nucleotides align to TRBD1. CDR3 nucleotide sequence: TGTGCCAGCAGTGTTGGGGACAGGGGGCAAAGTACGCAGTATTTT. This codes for CASSVGDRGQSTQYF.